This T cell receptor beta chain emerged from a study of tumor-infiltrating lymphocytes in primary liver carcinoma. Study context: Regardless of tissue type, samples showed similar yields of roughly 3.5 to 7.5 million productive TCRbeta reads.

The researchers produced TCR beta cDNA from 500 to 550 ng total RNA with a constant-region primer. Libraries covering TCR beta were generated through three nested multiplex PCR rounds (using a slightly modified ARM-PCR). Both of the initial two PCR rounds ran for roughly 11 cycles and employed TRBV1-TRBV30 forward primers alongside a C-beta reverse primer. TCRdb fed the multiplex PCR reads into MiXCR, producing one record per CDR3 protein. Among 110,000 or so distinct CDR3 sequences, around 84% were seen once, and the ten largest hold 15% to 25%. Unsorted bulk tissue (20-30 mg) underwent RNA and DNA co-extraction. A note on this clonotype: This is likely a read error, given that the CDR3 carries no conserved phenylalanine or tryptophan at its end.

Germline loops: CDR1 MNHEY, CDR2 SVGAGI. This CDR3 contains 15 residues. The sequencing input was liver tumor tissue from sampling region 3. Subset meaning: tumor region T3, left-lateral pole. V is TRBV6-5 and J is TRBJ2-1, with 11 bases that match TRBD2. This TCR was recovered from a man aged 35-49 years with primary liver carcinoma and hepatitis B virus infection. CDR3 DNA: TGTGCCAGCAGCTCACTAGCGGGAGACTACAATGGGCAGTTCTTA. Residues: CASSSLAGDYNGQFL.